This TCR beta chain was documented in a study of T cell responses to AZD1222 COVID-19 vaccine (dated by TCRdb to the early 2020s). Turning to the overall study: AZD1222 recipients with second doses at about 4 weeks or about 12 weeks were pooled, because spike-specific TCR depth and breadth did not differ between schedules. A total of 230 to 250 trial participants underwent TCR sequencing, of whom about 210 had received two doses of AZD1222 and around 25 had received two doses of the MenACWY control vaccine. Trial participants were enrolled into age subgroups of 18-55, 56-69 and 70-plus years, which contained approximately 150, 30 and 60 TCR-sequenced participants, respectively. The paper's findings and limits, for the study overall: Reportedly, almost half of the unique spike-specific TCRs recognized epitopes lying outside the regions that are mutated in the B.1.351 and B.1.1.7 variants. A significant rise in spike-specific TCR breadth and depth was observed after two AZD1222 doses relative to day 0 and relative to MenACWY recipients. The 56-69-year group was small, and its depth increase did not reach significance, likely because of low power. The vaccine-associated CD4 TCRs covered the entire spike protein, and the dominant responses fell in regions 160-218 and 743-854. Because no day 14 peak-response samples were available, the repertoires could be characterized only after the peak T cell response. Conclusions about previously exposed vaccinees were limited because only six AZD1222 recipients were SARS-CoV-2 seropositive at baseline. Most participants were white British and females outnumbered males, and the authors suggested that clonal diversity may have been underestimated.

As regards this clone: Its cognate antigen has yet to be identified. Per-base qualities were not stored, and no clone one base away is much larger.

The CDR3 regions of human TCRbeta chains were analyzed by immunosequencing. The authors' analysis ran thus. Repertoire TCRs were checked for matches against a reference library of SARS-CoV-2-specific TCRs that had been generated using the MIRA antigen-specificity platform. Breadth meant the fraction of unique TCRs that were SARS-CoV-2-associated, whereas depth meant the fraction of total T cells that were SARS-CoV-2-associated. Using the MIRA data, every spike-specific TCR was mapped to the spike region that the TCR reacted to and assigned to either a CD4 or a CD8 class. Log10-transformed breadth and depth values were compared by one-way ANOVA with Sidak's multiple comparisons tests. TCRdb provides this immuneACCESS table in a form limited to in-frame rearrangements. Some clones are lacking; in checked studies, under half of them reflect an unresolved V gene, and why the rest are absent is not known. For V, J and clone size, that table is used; D and trimming come from the DNA. The sample table records some 30,000 clones; about 86% of these occur just once. The ten largest clones capture about 7% of the sample.

V ends up 2 bases short and J 2 bases short, with an unmatched junction base count of 7. The CDR1 and CDR2 encoded by the germline V gene are ENHRY and SYGVKD. Including cysteine and phenylalanine, the CDR3 has 16 amino acids. The retained sequence is limited to the CDR3, 48 bases, with the frame set at the first base. According to the study, the label for this sample's time point signals: baseline before first vaccination. The vaccinee samples were drawn from two UK trials, COV001 and COV002, one of which was a single-blind randomized controlled phase 2/3 trial testing AZD1222 (ChAdOx1 nCoV-19) in healthy adults. For TCRbeta chain sequencing, PBMC samples were collected from trial participants at day 0 and at day 28 after the second dose.

This clonotype was obtained from an adult in good health. The input for sequencing was peripheral blood, taken on day 0 of AZD1222 vaccination. The chain is encoded by TRBV10-3 joined to TRBJ2-7; TRBD1 lines up with 9 middle nucleotides. The DNA sequence follows: TGTGCCATCAGTGAGCCAGGGACAGGGCGGACCTACGAGCAGTACTTC. Its protein reads: CAISEPGTGRTYEQYF.